The 25 T cell receptor beta chains below all came from one sample that was sequenced in a study of blood T cell repertoires in COVID-19. Only in-frame clones appear in the TCRdb table, and some are missing; sequencing was by immunoSEQ multiplex PCR. Of around 140,000 clones in the sample, approximately 85% were seen once. The sample consisted of peripheral blood. The receptor set was obtained from a man aged 65-85 years with acute or convalescent COVID-19.

This clone was seen more than once but under ten times. The chain couples TRBV7-6 to TRBJ2-3, with D maybe TRBD1 (6 bases). This CDR3 spans 16 amino acids. V dropped 2 bases and J dropped 0 bases, with 12 bases sitting between them. Germline V CDR1 and CDR2: SGHVS, FNYEAQ. CDR3 nucleotides: TGTGCCAGCAGCTTAAGGGGGTTTGGTAGCACAGATACGCAGTATTTT. This encodes CASSLRGFGSTDTQYF.

The V call is TRBV18, the J call TRBJ2-7; D is perhaps TRBD1 (6 bases). V was pared by 0 bases and J by 5 bases, with 8 bases between. Germline CDR1 reads KGHSH; CDR2 reads LQKENI. CDR3 length: 13 amino acids. As DNA, the CDR3 is TGTGCCAGCTCACCACCTGGGGGCGACGAGCAGTACTTC. It encodes CASSPPGGDEQYF.

The V gene is TRBV19, the J gene TRBJ1-6; D is possibly TRBD1 (5 bases). This CDR3 contains 14 residues. Germline V gene sequence: CDR1 LNHDA, CDR2 SQIVND (reference sequence). Trimming stripped 7 bases from V and 6 bases from J, with 13 bases between. CDR3 coding DNA: TGTGCCAGTAAAGCGGGGACCGCTAATTCACCCCTCCACTTT. This encodes CASKAGTANSPLHF.

The chain couples TRBV4-2 to TRBJ2-1, with 10 bases lining up with TRBD2. The CDR3 is made up of 17 amino acids. V dropped 3 bases and J dropped 5; count of bases not matched to a gene: 10. Germline lookup yields CDR1 LGHNA and CDR2 YNFKEQ. The CDR3, as DNA: TGTGCCAGCAGCCAGTACTCACATAGCGGGAGGAACAATGAGCAGTTCTTC. Translated: CASSQYSHSGRNNEQFF.

V usage is TRBV25-1 and J usage is TRBJ1-2; D uncertain. CDR1 and CDR2 from the germline V gene are MGHDK and SYGVNS. The CDR3 is made up of 13 amino acids. V lost 2 bases and J 4 bases, leaving 8 bases between the germline ends. CDR3 amino acids: CASSEAGTYGYTF. The CDR3 region has the DNA TGTGCCAGCAGTGAAGCGGGAACCTATGGCTACACCTTC.

This clone was seen a few times. This chain joins TRBV27 and TRBJ2-1; weak D call: TRBD1 (8 bases). Germline CDR1 and CDR2: MNHEY and SMNVEV (reference sequence). CDR3 length: 14 residues. Between the trimmed V and J ends, which lost 5 bases and 10 bases, there was a span of 18 bases. The CDR3 DNA follows: TGTGCCAGCAGTCCAACGACAGGGGAGGGCGAGCAGTTCTTC. This codes for CASSPTTGEGEQFF.

This chain connects TRBV3-1 (or the pseudogene TRBV3-2) to TRBJ2-5; D might be TRBD2 (6 bases). Germline V CDR1 and CDR2: LGHDT, YNNKEL (reference sequence). This CDR3 has 17 residues. V lost 5 bases and J lost 1, with 20 bases in between. The CDR3 sequence is CASSRGGAGGFQETQYF. CDR3 nucleotides: TGTGCCAGCAGCAGGGGAGGAGCCGGGGGTTTCCAAGAGACCCAGTACTTC.

The chain joins TRBV29-1 to TRBJ1-2, with TRBD1 matching 7 bases. Trimming at V came to 6 bases and at J to 3 bases, leaving 4 bases not matched to a gene. CDR1 is SQVTM and CDR2 is ANQGSEA in the germline V gene. CDR3 length equals 12 residues. CDR3 protein: CSVPTGYYGYTF. In nucleotides, the CDR3 is TGCAGCGTACCGACAGGGTACTATGGCTACACCTTC.

The V call is TRBV5-4, the J call TRBJ1-4; 9 bases are shared with TRBD1. The V segment lost 4 bases and the J segment 6 bases; nucleotides outside the gene matches: 7. The CDR3 has 15 residues. Germline V gene lookup returns CDR1 SGHNT and CDR2 YYREEE (reference sequence). For the CDR3, the DNA is TGTGCCAGCAGCAAGAGGACAGGGGTTGATGAAAAACTGTTTTTT. It encodes CASSKRTGVDEKLFF.

The table lists this clone with a count of one. In DNA, the CDR3 is TGCGCCAGCAGTGAGTACAGGGTGAATTCACCCCTCCACTTT. This sequence encodes CASSEYRVNSPLHF. The chain uses TRBV10-2 and TRBJ1-6; a possible D gene is TRBD1 (6 bases). V dropped 1 base and J dropped 7 bases, with 8 bases sitting between them. Per germline, CDR1 WSHSY and CDR2 SAAADI. The CDR3 contains 14 residues.

V usage is TRBV4-1 and J usage is TRBJ2-5; no clear D. Trimming stripped 4 bases from V and 5 bases from J, with 11 bases between. The CDR3 loop spans 13 amino acids. The V gene's germline CDR1 is MGHRA and CDR2 YSYEKL. The CDR3 spells CASSRAVLETQYF. CDR3 DNA: TGCGCCAGCAGCCGGGCCGTGTTGGAGACCCAGTACTTC.

The chain carries TRBV7-9 and TRBJ2-7; 8 bases align to TRBD2. The CDR3 has 15 residues. J was trimmed by 2 bases and V by 3 bases; bases with no gene match: 6. Looked up from germline, CDR1 is SEHNR and CDR2 is FQNEAQ (reference sequence). CDR3 coding DNA: TGTGCCAGCAGCTTCAGCGGGAGATCCCCCTACGAGCAGTACTTC. This sequence encodes CASSFSGRSPYEQYF.

About this clone itself: The same CDR3 also results from other DNA sequences found in this sample. The chain is built from TRBV19 and TRBJ1-1; maybe TRBD1 (5 bases). The length of the CDR3 is 13 residues. V gave up 3 bases and J gave up 4 bases, with 9 bases separating them. Germline V gene lookup returns CDR1 LNHDA and CDR2 SQIVND (reference sequence). Written as DNA, the CDR3 is TGTGCCAGTAGTATCGGGGGGAGCACTGAAGCTTTCTTT. Its translation is CASSIGGSTEAFF.

The chain uses TRBV5-1 and TRBJ2-2; no definite D call. CDR1 is SGHRS, CDR2 YFSETQ, per germline. V was shortened by 0 bases and J by 4 bases, with 10 bases between the two germline ends. The CDR3 totals 15 residues. CDR3 residues: CASSLVGHSTGELFF. The DNA for the CDR3 is TGCGCCAGCAGCTTGGTAGGTCACAGCACCGGGGAGCTGTTTTTT. Full variable domain (missing parts from reference TRBV5-1 and TRBJ2-2): KAGVTQTPRYLIKTRGQQVTLSCSPISGHRSVSWYQQTPGQGLQFLFEYFSETQRNKGNFPGRFSGRQFSNSRSEMNVSTLELGDSALYLCASSLVGHSTGELFFGEGSRLTVL.

The chain uses TRBV7-9 and TRBJ1-4, with D possibly TRBD1 on 6 matching bases. V gave up 2 bases and J gave up 0 bases, with 10 bases separating them. This CDR3 has 16 amino acids. Germline values: CDR1 SEHNR, CDR2 FQNEAQ (reference sequence). CDR3 in amino acids: CASSLTGQSTNEKLFF. The CDR3 DNA sequence: TGTGCCAGCAGCTTAACTGGACAGTCAACTAATGAAAAACTGTTTTTT.

The V and J genes are TRBV6-6 and TRBJ1-5; D is perhaps TRBD1 (6 bases). Looked up from germline, CDR1 is MNHNY and CDR2 is SVGAGI (reference sequence). The CDR3 covers 14 residues. V lost 7 bases to trimming and J lost 6 bases, with 16 bases between them. CDR3 residues: CASNFRGSGQPQHF. The CDR3, as DNA: TGTGCCAGCAACTTCAGGGGAAGCGGTCAGCCCCAGCATTTT.

The V and J genes are TRBV3-1 (or the pseudogene TRBV3-2) and TRBJ2-1; 9 bases agree with TRBD2. Germline V CDR1 and CDR2: LGHDT, YNNKEL (reference sequence). This CDR3 has 15 residues. The junction had 5 bases not matched to a gene; V was cut back by 7 bases and J by 1 base. CDR3 loop: CASNGGRASYNEQFF. The CDR3 nucleotides are TGTGCCAGCAACGGCGGGAGGGCATCCTACAATGAGCAGTTCTTC.

V gene TRBV5-5 combines with J gene TRBJ2-5; 8 bases agree with TRBD2. This CDR3 is built from 14 residues. V lost 8 bases, J lost 3 bases, and 9 bases stayed unmatched. The germline CDR1 and CDR2 sequences are SGHKS and YYEKEE (reference sequence). Written as DNA, the CDR3 is TGTGCCAGTGCTAGGACTAGCCTAAAAGAGACCCAGTACTTC. Encoded protein: CASARTSLKETQYF. The variable domain in full, with the rest retrieved from reference TRBV5-5 and TRBJ2-5, is DAGVTQSPTHLIKTRGQQVTLRCSPISGHKSVSWYQQVLGQGPQFIFQYYEKEERGRGNFPDRFSARQFPNYSSELNVNALLLGDSALYLCASARTSLKETQYFGPGTRLLVL.

The CDR3 region has the DNA TGTGCCAGCAGCCAACATACAGTGGGGGCAGGGACTGAAGCTTTCTTT. Amino acids: CASSQHTVGAGTEAFF. This sequence joins TRBV14 and TRBJ1-1, with D possibly matching TRBD1 (6 bases). V was trimmed by 2 bases and J by 5 bases, leaving 18 bases between them. Germline-derived CDR1 and CDR2 are SGHDN and FVKESK. The CDR3 contains 16 residues.

This CDR3 reads CATGQGVGDTQYF. CDR3 DNA: TGTGCCACTGGACAGGGCGTAGGGGATACGCAGTATTTT. The V gene is TRBV24-1, the J gene TRBJ2-3, with 8 positions matching TRBD1. This CDR3 has 13 amino acids. V lost 10 bases, J lost 6 bases, and 8 bases stayed unmatched. Germline V gene lookup returns CDR1 KGHDR and CDR2 SFDVKD.

The V gene is TRBV7-6, the J gene TRBJ1-4; D is unresolved. Between the trimmed V and J ends, which lost 2 bases and 8 bases, there was a span of 18 bases. Germline CDR1 and CDR2: SGHVS and FNYEAQ. CDR3 length equals 16 residues. The CDR3 reads CASSLTGVVGLEKLFF. The CDR3 DNA reads as TGTGCCAGCAGCTTAACGGGAGTTGTGGGCCTAGAAAAACTGTTTTTT.

This clone was counted a single time. The CDR3 loop reads CASSLTGSQPQHF. CDR3 DNA: TGTGCCAGCAGCTTGACAGGGAGTCAGCCCCAGCATTTT. This sequence joins TRBV5-6 and TRBJ1-5; TRBD1 is a possible D gene (6 bases). The ends were cut back, 1 base at V and 6 bases at J, with 8 bases in the middle. The germline CDR1 and CDR2 sequences are SGHDT and YYEEEE. The CDR3 runs to 13 residues.

V is TRBV6-5 and J is TRBJ1-5, with D possibly TRBD1 on 5 matching bases. Germline lookup yields CDR1 MNHEY and CDR2 SVGAGI. This CDR3 comprises 14 residues. The V end was cut by 6 bases, the J end by 2 bases, with 11 bases between. The CDR3 nucleotides are TGTGCCAGCAGCGTCACGGGGGGCAATCAGCCCCAGCATTTT. Translating gives CASSVTGGNQPQHF.

The CDR3 DNA is TGTGCCTGGAACCCCTTGCGACAGAGAAGGTACAATGAGCAGTTCTTC. Protein: CAWNPLRQRRYNEQFF. This chain links TRBV30 with TRBJ2-1; the D gene is possibly TRBD1 (5 bases). This CDR3 contains 16 residues. The germline V gene encodes CDR1 GTSNPN and CDR2 SVGIG (reference sequence). V was shortened by 4 bases and J by 4 bases, with 20 bases between the two germline ends.

This chain joins TRBV6-2 or TRBV6-3 and TRBJ1-1, with D possibly TRBD1 on 6 matching bases. V was shortened by 2 bases and J by 3 bases, with 10 bases between the two germline ends. CDR3 length: 14 residues. CDR1 and CDR2 from the germline V gene are MNHEY and SVGEGT. Here the CDR3 reads CASSYRAGDTEAFF. The CDR3 DNA follows: TGTGCCAGCAGTTACAGGGCAGGGGACACTGAAGCTTTCTTT.